Following are 13 T cell receptor beta chains from one sample sequenced in a study of post-analysis software for immune sequencing data. Findings of the study overall: In patients, TRBV5-6, TRBV5-1 and TRBV20-1 belonged to several TRBV segments found more frequently than in controls.

For these receptors, no antigen is known. Included in the TCR beta cDNA libraries were unique molecular identifiers. TCRdb reprocessed the PCR reads with MiXCR, giving one entry per CDR3 protein. Found here are some 240,000 distinct CDR3 sequences, roughly a third of them singletons; the top ten hold around 4.8%. The material sequenced was blood. The receptors were gathered from a girl aged 10-17 years with multiple sclerosis.

This clonotype came up a few times. This may come from a read error, since a much larger clone is one base off. The rearrangement joins TRBV20-1 to TRBJ2-5; 7 nucleotides align to TRBD2. The V segment lost 0 bases and the J segment 4 bases; nucleotides outside the gene matches: 5. CDR1 is DFQATT and CDR2 is SNEGSKA in the germline V gene (reference sequence). This CDR3 has 14 residues. CDR3 coding DNA: TGCAGTGCTAGAGAACGGACGGGAGGAGAGACCCAGTACTTC. It codes for CSARERTGGETQYF.

The chain uses TRBV6-5 and TRBJ1-4; D gene unclear. This CDR3 spans 15 amino acids. V lost 1 base and J lost 3, with 9 bases in between. Germline loops: CDR1 MNHEY, CDR2 SVGAGI. This CDR3 is CASSYYRASNEKLFF. The CDR3 DNA reads TGTGCCAGCAGTTACTATCGGGCTTCTAATGAAAAACTGTTTTTT.

This clonotype was observed a single time. A much larger clone lies one base from this, so it may be a read error. The chain joins TRBV7-9 to TRBJ2-2; 8 bases are shared with TRBD1. CDR1 SEHNR and CDR2 FQNEAQ come from the germline V gene (reference sequence). CDR3 length: 17 residues. For the CDR3, the DNA is TGTGCCAGCAGTTACCGACAGGGGATGGTTTTGACCGGGGAGCGGTTTTTT. Translating gives CASSYRQGMVLTGERFF.

This clonotype was detected ten times or more. The chain links TRBV28 to TRBJ2-1, with 14 bases lining up with TRBD2. The CDR3 totals 16 residues. Germline trimming cut 4 bases from V and 8 bases from J; bases unmatched to any gene: 7. CDR1 and CDR2 from the germline V gene are MDHEN and SYDVKM. CDR3 sequence (DNA): TGTGCCAGCAGTTCCGGACTAGCGGGGGGTATTCATGAGCAGTTCTTC. This codes for CASSSGLAGGIHEQFF. Using reference TRBV28 and TRBJ2-1 for the parts outside the CDR3, the full variable domain is DVKVTQSSRYLVKRTGEKVFLECVQDMDHENMFWYRQDPGLGLRLIYFSYDVKMKEKGDIPEGYSVSREKKERFSLILESASTNQTSMYLCASSSGLAGGIHEQFFGPGTRLTVL.

This clonotype was found a few times. This sequence joins TRBV24-1 and TRBJ2-3; 16 nucleotides line up with TRBD2. Germline V gene lookup returns CDR1 KGHDR and CDR2 SFDVKD. J gave up 8 bases and V 1 base, and 8 bases lay outside the gene matches. The CDR3 spans 18 residues. For the CDR3, the DNA is TGTGCCACCAGTGATTTTGGGGGGACTAGCGGGAGGGCCGGTACGCAGTATTTT. It specifies CATSDFGGTSGRAGTQYF.

This clonotype was observed a handful of times. This chain connects TRBV7-8 to TRBJ2-2; D is perhaps TRBD1 (5 bases). This CDR3 has 15 residues. V was trimmed by 2 bases and J by 4 bases, leaving 11 bases between them. In germline, CDR1 is SGHVS, CDR2 FQNEAQ. CDR3 sequence reads: CASSLNRGSTGELFF. The CDR3 DNA follows: TGTGCCAGCAGCTTAAATAGGGGAAGCACCGGGGAGCTGTTTTTT.

V and J are TRBV7-9 and TRBJ2-5; 10 nucleotides line up with TRBD1. Judging by the DNA end, TRBJ2-7 fits better; the J call may be wrong. This CDR3 contains 15 residues. Germline lookup yields CDR1 SEHNR and CDR2 FQNEAQ (reference sequence). As DNA, the CDR3 is TGTGCCAGCGCTTCGCCGGGACAGGGGACCTACGAGCAGTACTTC. Amino acids: CASASPGQGTYEQYF.

The table lists this clonotype with a few counts. This chain uses TRBV28 with TRBJ2-1; D is possibly TRBD2 (5 bases). The end of the DNA fits TRBJ2-7 better, so the J call may be wrong. The length of the CDR3 is 16 residues. Germline V gene data show CDR1 as MDHEN and CDR2 as SYDVKM. The CDR3 loop is CASSPHVEGTYNEQYF. The CDR3 DNA reads TGTGCCAGCAGTCCCCACGTTGAGGGAACCTACAATGAGCAGTACTTC.

Remarks on this clonotype: A single base separates this from a much larger clone, so it may be a read error. This chain connects TRBV27 to TRBJ1-5; possibly TRBD1 for D (5 bases). The CDR3 has 15 amino acids. Germline V gene lookup returns CDR1 MNHEY and CDR2 SMNVEV (reference sequence). The DNA for the CDR3 is TGTGCCAACAGTTTAAACGGACAACCTAATCAGCCCCAGCATTTT. It encodes CANSLNGQPNQPQHF.

The chain employs TRBV29-1 and TRBJ2-7; no reliable D call. The end of the DNA aligns better with TRBJ2-5, so the J call may be wrong. There are 19 residues in the CDR3. Germline loops: CDR1 SQVTM, CDR2 ANQGSEA. The CDR3 region is CSVEDLSHGTASRSKTQYF. CDR3 bases: TGCAGCGTTGAAGATTTGAGCCACGGCACAGCCTCTCGATCAAAGACCCAGTACTTC.

This chain uses TRBV30 with TRBJ1-1; 8 nucleotides match TRBD1. V was pared by 6 bases and J by 4 bases, with 1 base of the junction left unmatched. This CDR3 region has 11 residues. Germline assignment: CDR1 GTSNPN and CDR2 SVGIG (reference sequence). The DNA of the CDR3 is TGTGCCTGCACAGGGGGCACTGAAGCTTTCTTT. It translates to CACTGGTEAFF.

The gene calls are TRBV12-3 or TRBV12-4 and TRBJ2-7, with D perhaps TRBD1 (5 bases). Trimming removed 2 bases at V and 5 bases at J, with 10 bases between. CDR3 length: 13 amino acids. CDR3 sequence: CASSLNRWNEQYF. The CDR3 DNA is TGTGCCAGCAGTTTAAACAGGTGGAACGAGCAGTACTTC.

The chain carries TRBV7-9 and TRBJ1-2; D unresolved. V lost 3 bases and J lost 7, with 6 bases in between. The CDR3 extends over 11 amino acids. Germline assignment: CDR1 SEHNR and CDR2 FQNEAQ (reference sequence). In nucleotides, the CDR3 is TGTGCCAGCAGCTTGAATACTGGCTACACCTTC. Its translation: CASSLNTGYTF.